This TCR beta chain was obtained from a study of response to subunit inactivated influenza vaccine. Study outcomes and limitations: With each seasonal influenza vaccination, the authors suggested, few new T cells are recruited.

Losses at the gene ends were 3 bases for V and 6 bases for J; bases not matched to a gene: 9. The CDR3 totals 17 residues. Germline CDR1 and CDR2: SGHAT and FQNNGV. Using its own MiXCR run on the RT-PCR reads, TCRdb lists one record per CDR3 protein. This sample has 500,000 or so distinct CDR3 sequences, with 15% to 20% found just once. A remark on this clonotype: Its antigen is still unknown.

The rearrangement uses TRBV11-2 and TRBJ2-3; 13 bases are a match to TRBD2. The origin of this receptor is a man between 50 and 70 years old who received an inactivated influenza vaccine. Specimen: CD4+ T cells sorted from PBMCs, collected around 25 months after vaccination. CDR3 in DNA: TGTGCCAGCAGCTTGGGACTAGCGGGAAGATTGGTGGATACGCAGTATTTT. It yields the protein CASSLGLAGRLVDTQYF.